A selection of T cell receptor beta chains follows, all from one sample in a study of blood T cell repertoires in COVID-19. This table comes from immunoSEQ multiplex PCR, and its TCRdb copy is limited to in-frame clones, with some not included. The table has tens of thousands of clones, 85% to 95% seen once. Sequencing input: peripheral blood. These receptors came from a man in his forties or fifties with active COVID-19. Each CDR3 is given with its conserved first and last residue. A D gene is named only where the DNA matches it firmly. Size tells how often a clone was seen (once, few, many) or the class of an expanded clone, and some rows leave it out.

-	TRBV19	TRBJ2-1	-	TGTGCCAGTAGTATTGCGACTCGCTCAGAGGAGCAGTTCTTC	CASSIATRSEEQFF
TRBD2	TRBV18	TRBJ2-7	-	TGTGCCAGCTCAACTACTAGCGTCTCCTACGAGCAGTACTTC	CASSTTSVSYEQYF
TRBD2	TRBV7-6	TRBJ2-1	-	TGTGCCAGCAGCGTAGCGGGAGGGCCGAACAATGAGCAGTTCTTC	CASSVAGGPNNEQFF
TRBD1	TRBV6-5	TRBJ1-4	-	TGTGCCAGCAGCAGACAGGGGGTCGGAGAAAAACTGTTTTTT	CASSRQGVGEKLFF
-	TRBV12-5	TRBJ2-7	-	TGTGCTAGTGGTTTGGCCGGAGGCTACGAGCAGTACTTC	CASGLAGGYEQYF
TRBD1	TRBV4-2	TRBJ1-2	-	TGTGCCAGTGGAGAACAGGGGGCTAGGGGCTACACCTTC	CASGEQGARGYTF
-	TRBV19	TRBJ2-7	-	TGTGCCAGTAGTACCGGGACAGAGCAGTACTTC	CASSTGTEQYF
-	TRBV10-3	TRBJ2-5	-	TGTGCCATCAGTGGGAGCTGGGGGGAACAAGAGACCCAGTACTTC	CAISGSWGEQETQYF
TRBD2	TRBV19	TRBJ2-1	-	TGTGCCAGTAGTCGAAACCGGGGGGTTATGGGCAATGAGCAGTTCTTC	CASSRNRGVMGNEQFF
TRBD2	TRBV27	TRBJ2-1	-	TGTGCCAGCAGTTCAACTAGCGGGAGGGCCTATGAGCAGTTCTTC	CASSSTSGRAYEQFF
-	TRBV3-1/TRBV3-2	TRBJ1-2	-	TGTGCCAGCAGCCCCGACAGAACTTATGGCTACACCTTC	CASSPDRTYGYTF
TRBD1	TRBV24-1	TRBJ2-7	-	TGTGCCGCATCCGGACAGGGGGGTAACGAGCAGTACTTC	CAASGQGGNEQYF
TRBD1	TRBV19	TRBJ2-5	-	TGTGCCAGTAGCCCTGTGGACAGGCCCCGGGAGACCCAGTACTTC	CASSPVDRPRETQYF
TRBD2	TRBV29-1	TRBJ2-7	-	TGCAGCGTAATACCCCCGGGGGGGAGCTCCTACGAGCAGTACTTC	CSVIPPGGSSYEQYF
TRBD1	TRBV7-2	TRBJ1-2	once	TGTGCCAGCAGCTTAAAAGGTGGACAGGACTATGGCTACACCTTC	CASSLKGGQDYGYTF
-	TRBV6-1	TRBJ1-2	-	TGTGCCAGCAGTGATCCGGCAGGGGCGTATGGCTACACCTTC	CASSDPAGAYGYTF
TRBD1	TRBV5-8	TRBJ1-4	-	TGTGCCAGCAGCCCTAGGGGGCGAGCAACTAATGAAAAACTGTTTTTT	CASSPRGRATNEKLFF
TRBD1	TRBV19	TRBJ2-7	-	TGTGCCAGTAGTCAGGGGGCCTACGAGCAGTACTTC	CASSQGAYEQYF
-	TRBV27	TRBJ2-7	-	TGTGCCAGCAGTTTACTCCCCAGGGCGCAGGGCTCCTACGAGCAGTACTTC	CASSLLPRAQGSYEQYF
-	TRBV7-2	TRBJ1-6	few	TGTGCCAGCAGCCAAGGACAGCCGTATTCACCCCTCCACTTT	CASSQGQPYSPLHF
-	TRBV6-2/TRBV6-3	TRBJ1-2	-	TGTGCCAGCAGTTACTCTTACAATGCGGGCGTACGTGGCTACACCTTC	CASSYSYNAGVRGYTF
-	TRBV5-6	TRBJ1-1	-	TGTGCCAGCAGCTTAGATTACCGACAGCGTATGAACACTGAAGCTTTCTTT	CASSLDYRQRMNTEAFF
-	TRBV5-1	TRBJ1-6	-	TGCGCCAGCACCGCAGGGCTGAGCTCCTATAATTCACCCCTCCACTTT	CASTAGLSSYNSPLHF
TRBD1	TRBV15	TRBJ2-1	-	TGTGCCACCAGCAGAGATGAGGGCAGGGGGCGGTATGAGCAGTTCTTC	CATSRDEGRGRYEQFF
TRBD2	TRBV11-3	TRBJ2-3	-	TGTGCCAGCAGCTTAGGACTAGCGGGGGGGCCTAGCACAGATACGCAGTATTTT	CASSLGLAGGPSTDTQYF
-	TRBV12-5	TRBJ1-1	once	TGTGCTAGTGGTTCTCAAAGCTCCGGCGGGACTGAAGCTTTCTTT	CASGSQSSGGTEAFF
-	TRBV7-2	TRBJ2-7	-	TGTGCCAGCAGCTTAGATCCCTACTCCTACGAGCAGTACTTC	CASSLDPYSYEQYF
TRBD2	TRBV5-1	TRBJ2-5	once	TGCGCCAGCAGCTTGGTCCGGACTAGCGGGCAGACCCAGTACTTC	CASSLVRTSGQTQYF
TRBD1	TRBV7-8	TRBJ1-6	-	TGTGCCAGCAGCCCCGGGACAGGGCCGGCCTATAATTCACCCCTCCACTTT	CASSPGTGPAYNSPLHF
TRBD2	TRBV5-4	TRBJ2-3	-	TGTGCCAGCAGCTTGGGAGTCTTGAGCGGGAGCGTAGATACGCAGTATTTT	CASSLGVLSGSVDTQYF
TRBD2	TRBV19	TRBJ2-1	-	TGTGCCAGTAGTATTGCTAGCGGGAGGAAAGAGTTCTTC	CASSIASGRKEFF
-	TRBV6-5	TRBJ1-3	-	TGTGCCAGCAGTTGGGACTGGACCTCTGGAAACACCATATATTTT	CASSWDWTSGNTIYF
-	TRBV4-3	TRBJ1-1	-	TGCGCCAGCAGCCAAGAGGCGGGGGGGCCAGCTTTCTTT	CASSQEAGGPAFF
TRBD1	TRBV27	TRBJ1-4	-	TGTGCCAGCAGACCACTACAGGGGCCCCTCAATGAAAAACTGTTTTTT	CASRPLQGPLNEKLFF
-	TRBV5-4	TRBJ2-7	-	TGTGCCAGCAGCTTGGAAGGGCGCAGGGGCAACGAGCAGTACTTC	CASSLEGRRGNEQYF
-	TRBV2	TRBJ2-1	-	TGTGCCAGCATTATAATGAACTACGGCAATGAGCAGTTCTTC	CASIIMNYGNEQFF
TRBD1	TRBV23-1	TRBJ2-7	once	TGCGCCAGCAGTCAACCGGACAGGGGAGAGCAGCAGTACTTC	CASSQPDRGEQQYF
-	TRBV23-1	TRBJ1-2	-	TGCGCCAGCAGTCAATCCGGGGGGTCGCGAACCTATGGCTACACCTTC	CASSQSGGSRTYGYTF
-	TRBV29-1	TRBJ2-7	-	TGCAGCGTAACGGGGGACGAGCAGTACTTC	CSVTGDEQYF
TRBD1	TRBV5-4	TRBJ1-1	-	TGTGCCAGCACAAGACAGGGATCCACTGAAGCTTTCTTT	CASTRQGSTEAFF
TRBD2	TRBV9	TRBJ2-7	-	TGTGCCAGCAGCCCTGATGGACTAGCAGGCGAGCAGTACTTC	CASSPDGLAGEQYF
TRBD2	TRBV6-2/TRBV6-3	TRBJ2-2	once	TGTGCCAGCAGTTACGTCGGACTAGCGAACACCGGGGAGCTGTTTTTT	CASSYVGLANTGELFF
TRBD1	TRBV4-3	TRBJ1-2	-	TGCGCCAGCAGCCAAGATACGACAGGGGGTGGTGGCTACACCTTC	CASSQDTTGGGGYTF
TRBD1	TRBV5-4	TRBJ1-1	-	TGTGCCAGCAGCCCGAGGACAGGGGGCAAGGACACTGAAGCTTTCTTT	CASSPRTGGKDTEAFF
-	TRBV11-3	TRBJ2-1	-	TGTGCCAGCAGCCTCGCCCAGGGTCGAAATGAGCAGTTCTTC	CASSLAQGRNEQFF
TRBD2	TRBV19	TRBJ2-1	-	TGTGCCAGTAGACTAAGCGGGAGGATCGGGGGTGAGCAGTTCTTC	CASRLSGRIGGEQFF
-	TRBV4-1	TRBJ1-4	-	TGCGCCAGCAGCCGGGGAGAGGGTACAACTAATGAAAAACTGTTTTTT	CASSRGEGTTNEKLFF
TRBD2	TRBV2	TRBJ2-1	-	TGTGCCAGCAGGGGACTAGTTGTAGGTAATGAGCAGTTCTTC	CASRGLVVGNEQFF
TRBD2	TRBV5-4	TRBJ2-3	-	TGTGCCAGCAGCCTGAAACTAGCGGGGGGCGGGTCAAATACGCAGTATTTT	CASSLKLAGGGSNTQYF
TRBD2	TRBV5-1	TRBJ2-7	-	TGCGCCAGCAGCAGTCGAGCGGGAGGGACCTACGAGCAGTACTTC	CASSSRAGGTYEQYF
TRBD1	TRBV19	TRBJ2-5	-	TGTGCCAGTAGTACTCACAGGGGTCTGAGAGAGACCCAGTACTTC	CASSTHRGLRETQYF
TRBD2	TRBV7-6	TRBJ2-2	-	TGTGCCAGCAGCCCCCCATGGAGCGGGGGGGCGGTCGGGGAGCTGTTTTTT	CASSPPWSGGAVGELFF
TRBD1	TRBV4-3	TRBJ1-1	-	TGCGCCAGCAGCCATCTCACAGGGGGCACTGAAGCTTTCTTT	CASSHLTGGTEAFF
-	TRBV12-1	TRBJ2-1	-	TGTGCCAGCAGCCCTTCTTGCCCGTTCAGCGGGGGCTACAATGAGCAGTTCTTC	CASSPSCPFSGGYNEQFF
TRBD1	TRBV19	TRBJ1-5	once	TGTGCCAGTACCAAGGACAGGGTGGGCAATCAGCCCCAGCATTTT	CASTKDRVGNQPQHF
-	TRBV11-2	TRBJ1-6	few	TGTGCCAGCAGCTTAGTTGGGGGGATGAATTCACCCCTCCACTTT	CASSLVGGMNSPLHF
TRBD1	TRBV5-1	TRBJ1-5	-	TGCGCCAGCAGCTTGGGACAGGGAGGACAGCCCCAGCATTTT	CASSLGQGGQPQHF
-	TRBV28	TRBJ2-2	-	TGTGCCAGCAGTTTCACTCAGCTAGCCGGGGAGCTGTTTTTT	CASSFTQLAGELFF